This TCR beta chain was captured in a study of T cell repertoires in cytomegalovirus infection. Study as a whole: A matching HLA type, together with CMV infection, was signaled by public TCR beta signatures. General observations from the study: Individuals carrying CMV plus the relevant HLA were identified by cumulative frequency of public TCR beta families.

This CDR3 is built from 15 residues. Per the germline V gene, CDR1 is MNHEY and CDR2 is SVGAGI. The trim removed 5 bases at V and 1 base at J, leaving 5 bases unmatched. TCRdb reanalysed the reads using MiXCR and keeps one entry per CDR3 protein. Of about 130,000 distinct CDR3 sequences detected, 7.5% to 9% appear once; the ten largest clones hold over 9.5%. This clonotype was seen repeatedly, ten times or more. What it binds is not known. Material for sequencing was PBMCs. The J gene is TRBJ2-3, the V gene TRBV6-5; 8 nucleotides agree with TRBD1. This sequence originates from a human donor in good health (CMV status not recorded). Some clones in this sample may be carry-over from other donors' samples. CDR3 in amino acids: CASSPGQGRTDTQYF. The CDR3 DNA is TGTGCCAGCAGTCCCGGACAGGGACGCACAGATACGCAGTATTTT.